The clone carrying this T cell receptor (beta chain) was detected a few times. Its antigen is undetermined. This sample was included in a study of shared clonotypes between healthy human individuals. Study observations and caveats: Estimated richness values were generally larger in naive subsets than in memory subsets.

The study ran the assay at deep level. The method was immunoSEQ multiplex PCR; TCRdb's version includes in-frame clones alone and lacks a portion of them. The table shows over a million clones, with 95% to 97% occurring only once. CDR3 size: 12 residues. Germline CDR1 and CDR2: MNHNY and SVGAGI (reference sequence). Deletions cut 6 bases from V and 8 bases from J, with 11 bases between. The origin of this receptor is a young man in good health. This rearrangement joins TRBV6-6 to TRBJ2-1; D unresolved. Specimen: naive CD4+ T cells sorted from blood. This sample's subset: CD45RA+ positively selected. The CDR3 reads CASSHRVDEQFF. The CDR3 nucleotides are TGTGCCAGCAGCCATCGGGTGGATGAGCAGTTCTTC.